A single T cell receptor beta chain is shown here with its context. Sequenced by immunoSEQ multiplex PCR; TCRdb stores in-frame clones only, minus some. In the table there are about 130,000 clones, 80% to 95% of which are singletons. This specimen comes from a study of control samples from healthy donors and cancer patients. The CDR3 runs 13 residues. After removal of 3 bases from V and 3 bases from J, the junction contained 5 bases not matched to a gene. Germline assignment: CDR1 GTSNPN and CDR2 SVGIG (reference sequence). The sequenced material came from blood. The chain uses TRBV30 and TRBJ2-7; 7 positions match TRBD2. The receptor was isolated from a man in his late teens or twenties in good health. The CDR3, as DNA: TGTGCCTGGAGCGGGGGGAGAGGCTACGAGCAGTACTTC. It yields the protein CAWSGGRGYEQYF.